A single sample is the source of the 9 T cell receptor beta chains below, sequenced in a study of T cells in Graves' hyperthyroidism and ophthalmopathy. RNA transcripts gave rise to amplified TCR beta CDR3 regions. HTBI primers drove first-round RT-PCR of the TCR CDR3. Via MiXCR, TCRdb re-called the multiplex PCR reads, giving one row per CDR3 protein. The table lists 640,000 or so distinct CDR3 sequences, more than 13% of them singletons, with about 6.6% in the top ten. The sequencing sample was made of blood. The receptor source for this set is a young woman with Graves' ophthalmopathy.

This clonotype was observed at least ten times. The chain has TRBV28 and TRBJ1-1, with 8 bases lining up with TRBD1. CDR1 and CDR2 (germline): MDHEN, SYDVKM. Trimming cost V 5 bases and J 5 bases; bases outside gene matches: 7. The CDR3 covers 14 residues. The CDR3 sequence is CASSTGQGGTEAFF. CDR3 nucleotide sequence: TGTGCCAGCAGTACCGGACAGGGAGGGACTGAAGCTTTCTTT.

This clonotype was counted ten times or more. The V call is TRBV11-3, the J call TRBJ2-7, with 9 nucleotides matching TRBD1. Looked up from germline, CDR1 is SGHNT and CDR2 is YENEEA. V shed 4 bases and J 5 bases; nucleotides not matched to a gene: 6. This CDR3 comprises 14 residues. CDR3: CASSSGGQGNEQYF. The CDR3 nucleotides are TGTGCCAGCAGCTCGGGGGGACAGGGCAACGAGCAGTACTTC.

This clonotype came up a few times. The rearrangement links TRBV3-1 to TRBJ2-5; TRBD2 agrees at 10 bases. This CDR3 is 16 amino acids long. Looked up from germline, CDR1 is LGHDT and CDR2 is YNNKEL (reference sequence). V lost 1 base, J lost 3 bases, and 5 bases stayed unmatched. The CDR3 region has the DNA TGTGCCAGCAGCCAAGGACTAGCGGGCCGTAAAGAGACCCAGTACTTC. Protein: CASSQGLAGRKETQYF.

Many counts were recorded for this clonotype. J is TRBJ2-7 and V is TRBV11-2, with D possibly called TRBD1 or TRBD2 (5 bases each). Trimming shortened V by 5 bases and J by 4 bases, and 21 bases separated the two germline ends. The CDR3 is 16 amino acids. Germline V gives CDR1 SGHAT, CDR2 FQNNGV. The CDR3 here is CASSAYRDPLEYEQYF. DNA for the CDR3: TGTGCCAGCAGCGCCTATCGGGACCCCCTAGAGTACGAGCAGTACTTC.

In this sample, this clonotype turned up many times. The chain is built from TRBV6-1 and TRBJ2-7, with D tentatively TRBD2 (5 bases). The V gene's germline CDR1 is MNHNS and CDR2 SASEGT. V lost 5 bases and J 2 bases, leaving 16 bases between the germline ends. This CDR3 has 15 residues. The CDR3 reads CASSQTGRIPYEQYF. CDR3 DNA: TGTGCCAGCAGTCAAACGGGGAGAATTCCCTACGAGCAGTACTTC.

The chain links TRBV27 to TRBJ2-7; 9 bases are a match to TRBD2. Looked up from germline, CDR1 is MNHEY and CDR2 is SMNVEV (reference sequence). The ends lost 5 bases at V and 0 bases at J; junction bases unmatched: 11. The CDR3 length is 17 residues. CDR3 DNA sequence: TGTGCCAGCAGTCCACCGTACGTTAGCGGGAGCTCCTACGAGCAGTACTTC. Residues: CASSPPYVSGSSYEQYF.

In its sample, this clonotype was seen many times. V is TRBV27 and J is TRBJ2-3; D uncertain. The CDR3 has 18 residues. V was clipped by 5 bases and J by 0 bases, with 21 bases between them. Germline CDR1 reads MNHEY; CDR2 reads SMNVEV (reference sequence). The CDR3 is CASSPQDAFGSSTDTQYF. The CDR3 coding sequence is TGTGCCAGCAGTCCCCAAGATGCCTTCGGATCTAGCACAGATACGCAGTATTTT.

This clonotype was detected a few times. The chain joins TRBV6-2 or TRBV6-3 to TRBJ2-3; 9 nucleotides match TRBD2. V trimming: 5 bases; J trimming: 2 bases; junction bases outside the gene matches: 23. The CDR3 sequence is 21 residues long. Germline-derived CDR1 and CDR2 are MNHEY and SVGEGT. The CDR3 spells CASSPYGVAGVRRAATDTQYF. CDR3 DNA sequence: TGTGCCAGCAGTCCGTACGGGGTAGCGGGAGTACGCCGGGCGGCCACAGATACGCAGTATTTT.

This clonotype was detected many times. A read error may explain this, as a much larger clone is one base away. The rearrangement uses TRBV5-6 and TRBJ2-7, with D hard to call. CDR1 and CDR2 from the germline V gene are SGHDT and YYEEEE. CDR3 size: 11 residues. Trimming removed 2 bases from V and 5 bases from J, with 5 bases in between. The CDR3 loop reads CASSLGHEQYF. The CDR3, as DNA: TGTGCCAGCAGCTTAGGCCACGAGCAGTACTTC.